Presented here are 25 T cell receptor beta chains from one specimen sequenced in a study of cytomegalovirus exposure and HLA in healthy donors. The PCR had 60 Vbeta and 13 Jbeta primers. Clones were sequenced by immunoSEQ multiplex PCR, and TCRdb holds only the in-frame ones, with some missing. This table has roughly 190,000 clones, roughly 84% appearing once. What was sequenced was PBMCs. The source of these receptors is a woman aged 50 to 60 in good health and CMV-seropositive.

Written as DNA, the CDR3 is TGCGCCAGCAGCTTGGCGGGAGTAGGAGTCTCTTATACGCAGTATTTT. It is translated as CASSLAGVGVSYTQYF. This chain connects TRBV5-1 to TRBJ2-3; TRBD2 is a possible D gene (6 bases). Germline V gene sequence: CDR1 SGHRS, CDR2 YFSETQ. Deletions cut 0 bases from V and 7 bases from J, with 18 bases between. The CDR3 runs to 16 residues.

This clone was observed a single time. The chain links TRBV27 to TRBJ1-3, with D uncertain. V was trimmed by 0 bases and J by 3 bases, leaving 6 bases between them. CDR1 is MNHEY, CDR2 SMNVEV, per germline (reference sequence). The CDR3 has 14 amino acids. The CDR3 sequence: CASSLSGLGNTIYF. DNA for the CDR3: TGTGCCAGCAGTTTATCAGGACTTGGAAACACCATATATTTT.

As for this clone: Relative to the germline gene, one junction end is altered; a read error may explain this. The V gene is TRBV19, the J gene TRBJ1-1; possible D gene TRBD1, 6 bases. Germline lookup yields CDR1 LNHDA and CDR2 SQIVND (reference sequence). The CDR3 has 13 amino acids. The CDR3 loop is CASSIVGDTEASF. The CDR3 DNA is TGTGCCAGTAGTATTGTAGGGGACACTGAAGCTTCCTTT. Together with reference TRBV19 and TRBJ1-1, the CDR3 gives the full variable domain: DGGITQSPKYLFRKEGQNVTLSCEQNLNHDAMYWYRQDPGQGLRLIYYSQIVNDFQKGDIAEGYSVSREKKESFPLTVTSAQKNPTAFYLCASSIVGDTEASFGQGTRLTVV.

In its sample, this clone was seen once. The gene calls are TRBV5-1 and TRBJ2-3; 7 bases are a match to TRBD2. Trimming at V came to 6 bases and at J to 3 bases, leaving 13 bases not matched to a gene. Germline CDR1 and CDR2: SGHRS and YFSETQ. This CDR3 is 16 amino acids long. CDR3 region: CASTGGAAGRTDTQYF. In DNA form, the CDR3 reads TGCGCCAGCACCGGCGGGGCAGCGGGGAGAACAGATACGCAGTATTTT.

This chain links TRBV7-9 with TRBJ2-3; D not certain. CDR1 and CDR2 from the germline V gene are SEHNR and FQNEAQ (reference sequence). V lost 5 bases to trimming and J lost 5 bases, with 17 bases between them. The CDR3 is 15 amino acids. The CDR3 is CASSPDSSWVDTQYF. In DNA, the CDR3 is TGTGCCAGCAGCCCTGACTCTTCTTGGGTAGATACGCAGTATTTT.

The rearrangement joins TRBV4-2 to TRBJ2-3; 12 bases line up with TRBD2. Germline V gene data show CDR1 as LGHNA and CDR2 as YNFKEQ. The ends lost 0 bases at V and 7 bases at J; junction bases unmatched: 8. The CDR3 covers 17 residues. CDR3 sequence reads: CASSQDLRLAGAYTQYF. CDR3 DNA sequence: TGTGCCAGCAGCCAAGACCTACGACTAGCGGGGGCGTATACGCAGTATTTT.

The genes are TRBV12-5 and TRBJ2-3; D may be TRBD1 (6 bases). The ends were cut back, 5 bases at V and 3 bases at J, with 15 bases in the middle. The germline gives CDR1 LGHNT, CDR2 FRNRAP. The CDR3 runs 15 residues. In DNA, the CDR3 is TGTGCTAGTGGTCCAACCCTCCAGGGGACAGATACGCAGTATTTT. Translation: CASGPTLQGTDTQYF.

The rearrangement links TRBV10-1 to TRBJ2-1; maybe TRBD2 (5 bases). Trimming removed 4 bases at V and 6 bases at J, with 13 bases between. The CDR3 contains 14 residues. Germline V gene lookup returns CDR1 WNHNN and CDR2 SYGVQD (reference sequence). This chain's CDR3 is CASSGDSRGNEQFF. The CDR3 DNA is TGCGCCAGCAGTGGAGATTCTCGGGGCAATGAGCAGTTCTTC.

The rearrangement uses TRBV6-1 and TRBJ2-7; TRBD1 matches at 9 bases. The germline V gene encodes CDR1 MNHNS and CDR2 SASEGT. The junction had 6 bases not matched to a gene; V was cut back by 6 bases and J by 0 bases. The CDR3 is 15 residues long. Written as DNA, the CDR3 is TGTGCCAGCAGCCGGACGACAGGGGGCTCCTACGAGCAGTACTTC. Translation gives CASSRTTGGSYEQYF.

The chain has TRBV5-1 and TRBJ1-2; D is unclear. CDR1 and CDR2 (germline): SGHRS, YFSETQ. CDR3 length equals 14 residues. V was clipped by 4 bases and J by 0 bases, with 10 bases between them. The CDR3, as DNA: TGCGCCAGCAGCCCGACGACATCTAACTATGGCTACACCTTC. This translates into CASSPTTSNYGYTF.

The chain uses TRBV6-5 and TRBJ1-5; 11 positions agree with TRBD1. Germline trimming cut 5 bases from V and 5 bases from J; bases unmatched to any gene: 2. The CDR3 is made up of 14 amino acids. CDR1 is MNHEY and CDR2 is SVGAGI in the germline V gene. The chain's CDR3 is CASSRGQGDQPQHF. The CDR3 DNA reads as TGTGCCAGCAGTAGGGGACAGGGGGATCAGCCCCAGCATTTT.

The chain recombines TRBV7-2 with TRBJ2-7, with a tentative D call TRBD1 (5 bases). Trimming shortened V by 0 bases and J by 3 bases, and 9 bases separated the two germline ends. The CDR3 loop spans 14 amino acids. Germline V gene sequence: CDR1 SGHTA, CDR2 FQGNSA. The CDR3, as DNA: TGTGCCAGCAGCTTAGCTGCGACAGACTACGAGCAGTACTTC. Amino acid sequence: CASSLAATDYEQYF.

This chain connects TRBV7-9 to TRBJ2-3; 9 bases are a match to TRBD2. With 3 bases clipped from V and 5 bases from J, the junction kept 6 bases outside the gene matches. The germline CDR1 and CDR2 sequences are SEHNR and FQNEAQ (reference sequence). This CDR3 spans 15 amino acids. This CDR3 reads CASSFERGAGDTQYF. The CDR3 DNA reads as TGTGCCAGCAGCTTTGAGCGGGGGGCGGGAGATACGCAGTATTTT. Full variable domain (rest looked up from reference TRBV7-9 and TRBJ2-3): DTGVSQNPRHKITKRGQNVTFRCDPISEHNRLYWYRQTLGQGPEFLTYFQNEAQLEKSRLLSDRFSAERPKGSFSTLEIQRTEQGDSAMYLCASSFERGAGDTQYFGPGTRLTVL.

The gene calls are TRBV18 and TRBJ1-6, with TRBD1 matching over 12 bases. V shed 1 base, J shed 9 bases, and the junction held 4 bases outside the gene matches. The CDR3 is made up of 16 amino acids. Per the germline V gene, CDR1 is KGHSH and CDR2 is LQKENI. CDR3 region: CASSPRDRGRGSPLHF. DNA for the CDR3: TGTGCCAGCTCACCACGGGACAGGGGGCGCGGTTCACCCCTCCACTTT.

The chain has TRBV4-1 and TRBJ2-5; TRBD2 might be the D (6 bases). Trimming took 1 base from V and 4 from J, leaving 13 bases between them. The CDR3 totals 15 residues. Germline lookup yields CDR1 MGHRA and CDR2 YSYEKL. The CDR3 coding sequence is TGCGCCAGCAGCCAAGGACATAGCGGATTAGAGACCCAGTACTTC. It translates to CASSQGHSGLETQYF.

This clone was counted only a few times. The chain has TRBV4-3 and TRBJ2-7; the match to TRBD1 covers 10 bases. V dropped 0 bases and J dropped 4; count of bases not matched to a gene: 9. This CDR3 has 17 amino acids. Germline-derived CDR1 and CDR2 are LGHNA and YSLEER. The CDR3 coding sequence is TGCGCCAGCAGCCAAGACCGGGACAGGGGAATGGGGTACGAGCAGTACTTC. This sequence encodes CASSQDRDRGMGYEQYF.

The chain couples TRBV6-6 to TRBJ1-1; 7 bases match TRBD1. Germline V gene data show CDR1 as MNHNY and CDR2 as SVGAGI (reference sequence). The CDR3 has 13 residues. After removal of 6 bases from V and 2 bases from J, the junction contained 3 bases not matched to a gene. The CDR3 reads CASRRTGNTEAFF. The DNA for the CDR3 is TGTGCCAGCAGGCGGACAGGTAACACTGAAGCTTTCTTT.

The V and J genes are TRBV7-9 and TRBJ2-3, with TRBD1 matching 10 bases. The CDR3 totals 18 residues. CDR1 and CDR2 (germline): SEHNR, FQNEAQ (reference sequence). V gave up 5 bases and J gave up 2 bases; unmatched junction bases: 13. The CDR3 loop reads CASSQIRGGTGVTDTQYF. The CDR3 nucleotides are TGTGCCAGCAGCCAGATCCGGGGAGGGACAGGGGTCACAGATACGCAGTATTTT.

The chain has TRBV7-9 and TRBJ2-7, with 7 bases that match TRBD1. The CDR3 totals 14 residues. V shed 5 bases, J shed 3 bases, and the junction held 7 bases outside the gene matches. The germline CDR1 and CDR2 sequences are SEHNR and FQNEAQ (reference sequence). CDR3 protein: CASSPGTANYEQYF. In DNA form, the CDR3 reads TGTGCCAGCAGCCCAGGGACAGCCAACTACGAGCAGTACTTC.

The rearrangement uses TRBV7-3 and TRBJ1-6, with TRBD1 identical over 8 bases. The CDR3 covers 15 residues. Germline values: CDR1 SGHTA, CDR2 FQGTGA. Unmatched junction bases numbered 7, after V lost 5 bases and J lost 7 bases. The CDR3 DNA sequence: TGTGCCAGCAGCCCAACTGACAGGGGAAATTCACCCCTCCACTTT. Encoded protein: CASSPTDRGNSPLHF.

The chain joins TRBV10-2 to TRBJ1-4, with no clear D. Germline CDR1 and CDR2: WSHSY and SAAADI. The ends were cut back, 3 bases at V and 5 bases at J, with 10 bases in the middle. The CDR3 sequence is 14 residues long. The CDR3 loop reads CASSDPGLNEKLFF. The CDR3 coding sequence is TGCGCCAGCAGTGACCCGGGGTTGAATGAAAAACTGTTTTTT.

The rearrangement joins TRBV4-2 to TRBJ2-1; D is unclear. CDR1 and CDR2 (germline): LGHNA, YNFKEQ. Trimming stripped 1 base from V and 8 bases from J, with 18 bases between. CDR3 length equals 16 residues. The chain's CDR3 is CASSQGAIDVLDEQFF. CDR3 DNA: TGTGCCAGCAGCCAAGGAGCGATAGACGTGTTAGATGAGCAGTTCTTC.

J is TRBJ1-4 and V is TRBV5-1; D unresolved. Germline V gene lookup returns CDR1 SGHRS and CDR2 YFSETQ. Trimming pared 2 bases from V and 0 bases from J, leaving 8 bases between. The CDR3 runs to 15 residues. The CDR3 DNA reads TGCGCCAGCAGCTTTTCAGGATCAACTAATGAAAAACTGTTTTTT. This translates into CASSFSGSTNEKLFF.

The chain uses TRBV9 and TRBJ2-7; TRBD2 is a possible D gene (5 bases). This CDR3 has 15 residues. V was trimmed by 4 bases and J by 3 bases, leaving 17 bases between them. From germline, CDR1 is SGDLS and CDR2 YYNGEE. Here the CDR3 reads CASSPMASHLYEQYF. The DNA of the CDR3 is TGTGCCAGCAGCCCCATGGCTAGCCACCTCTACGAGCAGTACTTC.

As DNA, the CDR3 is TGTGCCAGCAGCCGGGACAGGGGGCACAATTCACCCCTCCACTTT. It specifies CASSRDRGHNSPLHF. The chain carries TRBV6-1 and TRBJ1-6; 12 bases line up with TRBD1. Germline V gene data show CDR1 as MNHNS and CDR2 as SASEGT. J was trimmed by 7 bases and V by 6 bases; bases with no gene match: 4. This CDR3 comprises 15 residues.